This passage covers 27 T cell receptor beta chains from one sample sequenced in a study of cytomegalovirus exposure and HLA in healthy donors. The PCR was carried out with 60 Vbeta primers and 13 Jbeta primers. TCRdb's table, derived via immunoSEQ multiplex PCR, lists solely in-frame clones and lacks some. The sample shows 40,000 to 55,000 clones, over 70% of them seen only once. The specimen sequenced was PBMCs. These receptors were taken from a man younger than 45 in good health and CMV-seropositive.

V and J are TRBV2 and TRBJ2-2; D is undetermined. Germline V gene data show CDR1 as SNHLY and CDR2 as FYNNEI. The CDR3 is 15 amino acids. Trimming removed 3 bases at V and 4 bases at J, with 12 bases between. The CDR3 DNA reads as TGTGCCAGCAGTGAGACCCCCACTATCACCGGGGAGCTGTTTTTT. This codes for CASSETPTITGELFF.

J is TRBJ2-3 and V is TRBV6-4, with 9 nucleotides matching TRBD1. Germline V gene lookup returns CDR1 MRHNA and CDR2 SNTAGT. The CDR3 is 14 residues long. V shed 4 bases, J shed 1 base, and the junction held 0 bases outside the gene matches. CDR3 in DNA: TGTGCCAGCAGTGGGACAGGGGGCACAGATACGCAGTATTTT. Amino acids: CASSGTGGTDTQYF.

The chain combines TRBV6-5 with TRBJ1-1; 9 bases map to TRBD1. CDR3 length: 13 residues. Germline V gives CDR1 MNHEY, CDR2 SVGAGI. The CDR3: CAARETGGTEAFF. The CDR3 DNA reads TGTGCTGCGCGTGAGACAGGGGGCACTGAAGCTTTCTTT.

The J gene is TRBJ1-3, the V gene TRBV25-1; 7 bases align to TRBD1. The germline V gene has CDR1 MGHDK and CDR2 SYGVNS. J gave up 4 bases and V 5 bases, and 5 bases lay outside the gene matches. The CDR3 contains 14 residues. CDR3 DNA sequence: TGTGCCAGCAGTCCGGGGACAGCCGGAAACACCATATATTTT. As protein: CASSPGTAGNTIYF.

The genes are TRBV28 and TRBJ1-5, with unresolved D. Germline V gene data show CDR1 as MDHEN and CDR2 as SYDVKM. Trimming shortened V by 3 bases and J by 7 bases, and 13 bases separated the two germline ends. CDR3 size: 14 residues. CDR3 amino acids: CASSLPGGHQPQHF. CDR3 nucleotides: TGTGCCAGCAGTTTGCCCGGCGGTCACCAGCCCCAGCATTTT.

The chain recombines TRBV7-9 with TRBJ2-3; unclear D gene. V was clipped by 7 bases and J by 2 bases, with 16 bases between them. The CDR3 loop spans 15 amino acids. Germline loops: CDR1 SEHNR, CDR2 FQNEAQ (reference sequence). The CDR3 DNA follows: TGTGCCAGCAAGTCCCTAGAAAGTTTCACAGATACGCAGTATTTT. Residues: CASKSLESFTDTQYF.

The rearrangement links TRBV5-1 to TRBJ2-7; perhaps TRBD1 as D (5 bases). The CDR3 totals 14 residues. V was trimmed by 0 bases and J by 10 bases, leaving 17 bases between them. Germline CDR1 and CDR2: SGHRS and YFSETQ. Written as DNA, the CDR3 is TGCGCCAGCAGCTTGGCCTCAGGGTCCAAAATCCAGTACTTC. This sequence encodes CASSLASGSKIQYF.

The rearrangement links TRBV6-1 to TRBJ1-2; D remains ambiguous. The CDR3 has 12 amino acids. V lost 3 bases and J lost 3, with 5 bases in between. The V gene's germline CDR1 is MNHNS and CDR2 SASEGT. CDR3 sequence reads: CASSDGDYGYTF. DNA of the CDR3: TGTGCCAGCAGTGACGGGGACTATGGCTACACCTTC.

The genes are TRBV19 and TRBJ2-7; the match to TRBD1 covers 7 bases. V was pared by 3 bases and J by 3 bases, with 8 bases of the junction left unmatched. The CDR3 spans 15 residues. Looked up from germline, CDR1 is LNHDA and CDR2 is SQIVND (reference sequence). CDR3: CASSITGTASYEQYF. The CDR3 region has the DNA TGTGCCAGTAGTATCACCGGGACAGCGAGCTACGAGCAGTACTTC.

This sequence joins TRBV6-1 and TRBJ1-1; the D gene is possibly TRBD1 (5 bases). The V end was cut by 8 bases, the J end by 5 bases, with 12 bases between. There are 12 residues in the CDR3. Germline lookup yields CDR1 MNHNS and CDR2 SASEGT. This CDR3 is CASHQGGTEAFF. In DNA, the CDR3 is TGTGCCAGCCACCAGGGTGGGACTGAAGCTTTCTTT.

V usage is TRBV5-4 and J usage is TRBJ2-3, with D tentatively TRBD1 (6 bases). The CDR3 totals 16 residues. Germline assignment: CDR1 SGHNT and CDR2 YYREEE (reference sequence). V gave up 4 bases and J gave up 1 base, with 16 bases separating them. CDR3 in amino acids: CASSPPSAGGTDTQYF. CDR3 coding DNA: TGTGCCAGCAGCCCCCCGTCGGCAGGGGGCACAGATACGCAGTATTTT. Supplemented by reference TRBV5-4 and TRBJ2-3, the full variable domain reads ETGVTQSPTHLIKTRGQQVTLRCSSQSGHNTVSWYQQALGQGPQFIFQYYREEENGRGNFPPRFSGLQFPNYSSELNVNALELDDSALYLCASSPPSAGGTDTQYFGPGTRLTVL.

The chain uses TRBV9 and TRBJ1-5; possibly TRBD1 for D (6 bases). This CDR3 is 15 amino acids long. The germline gives CDR1 SGDLS, CDR2 YYNGEE. The V end was cut by 2 bases, the J end by 3 bases, with 12 bases between. The CDR3 loop is CASSVGGLYNQPQHF. The CDR3 DNA follows: TGTGCCAGCAGCGTGGGGGGGCTTTACAATCAGCCCCAGCATTTT.

V is TRBV19 and J is TRBJ2-7, with 10 bases fitting TRBD1. Germline-derived CDR1 and CDR2 are LNHDA and SQIVND (reference sequence). V was clipped by 6 bases and J by 5 bases; unmatched bases: 10. The CDR3 sequence is 15 residues long. The CDR3 sequence is CASSIRDRGTHEQYF. DNA of the CDR3: TGTGCCAGTAGCATACGGGACAGGGGTACCCACGAGCAGTACTTC. Full variable domain (remainder filled in from reference TRBV19 and TRBJ2-7): DGGITQSPKYLFRKEGQNVTLSCEQNLNHDAMYWYRQDPGQGLRLIYYSQIVNDFQKGDIAEGYSVSREKKESFPLTVTSAQKNPTAFYLCASSIRDRGTHEQYFGPGTRLTVT.

The count of this clone is one. One end of the junction does not line up with germline, which may come from a read error. V is TRBV20-1 and J is TRBJ1-6; no reliable D call. Germline values: CDR1 DFQATT, CDR2 SNEGSKA (reference sequence). This CDR3 is 10 amino acids long. The CDR3 region is CSARELSGGF. CDR3 coding DNA: TGCAGTGCTAGAGAACTCAGCGGAGGCTTT.

The J gene is TRBJ1-2, the V gene TRBV7-3; D uncertain. This CDR3 comprises 13 residues. V was clipped by 5 bases and J by 7 bases, with 14 bases between them. Germline V lookup: CDR1 SGHTA, CDR2 FQGTGA. CDR3 region: CASSPNSMGGYTF. The CDR3 DNA sequence: TGTGCCAGCAGCCCAAACAGCATGGGTGGCTACACCTTC. Full variable domain (outside the CDR3, taken from reference TRBV7-3 and TRBJ1-2): GAGVSQTPSNKVTEKGKYVELRCDPISGHTALYWYRQSLGQGPEFLIYFQGTGAADDSGLPNDRFFAVRPEGSVSTLKIQRTERGDSAVYLCASSPNSMGGYTFGSGTRLTVV.

DNA of the CDR3: TGTGCCAGCAGCTTGGTAATATATGGCTACACCTTC. Residues: CASSLVIYGYTF. V is TRBV5-8 and J is TRBJ1-2; D gene unclear. The CDR3 totals 12 residues. In germline, CDR1 is SGHTS, CDR2 YDEGEE. The V end was cut by 0 bases, the J end by 5 bases, with 5 bases between. The full variable domain, in which reference TRBV5-8 and TRBJ1-2 provide the parts outside the CDR3, is EAGVTQSPTHLIKTRGQQATLRCSPISGHTSVYWYQQALGLGLQFLLWYDEGEERNRGNFPPRFSGRQFPNYSSELNVNALELEDSALYLCASSLVIYGYTFGSGTRLTVV.

J is TRBJ1-6 and V is TRBV20-1; D is perhaps TRBD1 (5 bases). Germline CDR1 DFQATT, CDR2 SNEGSKA (reference sequence). The CDR3 contains 8 residues. Here the CDR3 DNA reads TGCAGGGGGGGACCCCTCCACTTT. Translating it yields CRGGPLHF.

The chain has TRBV7-3 and TRBJ1-2; D possibly corresponds to TRBD1 (6 bases). Trimming left V 4 bases short and J 2 bases short, with 17 bases between. This CDR3 region has 16 residues. Germline V gene data show CDR1 as SGHTA and CDR2 as FQGTGA. CDR3 coding DNA: TGTGCCAGCAGCTCGTCCCGGGACACACGAAACTATGGCTACACCTTC. It specifies CASSSSRDTRNYGYTF.

The rearrangement links TRBV6-1 to TRBJ2-1, with D possibly matching TRBD2 (5 bases). V lost 6 bases and J lost 6, with 9 bases in between. The CDR3 is made up of 12 amino acids. CDR1 and CDR2 from the germline V gene are MNHNS and SASEGT. The CDR3: CASSPLGNEQFF. The CDR3 nucleotides are TGTGCCAGCAGCCCACTAGGCAATGAGCAGTTCTTC.

V gene TRBV5-6 combines with J gene TRBJ2-7; 9 nucleotides line up with TRBD1. Germline V gene data show CDR1 as SGHDT and CDR2 as YYEEEE. CDR3 size: 14 residues. V was pared by 3 bases and J by 3 bases, with 4 bases of the junction left unmatched. CDR3 nucleotides: TGTGCCAGCAGCTCCGGGACAGGGAACTACGAGCAGTACTTC. Protein product: CASSSGTGNYEQYF.

The J gene is TRBJ2-5, the V gene TRBV19; the D is unclear. The CDR3 spans 15 residues. Germline CDR1 LNHDA, CDR2 SQIVND (reference sequence). With 1 base removed from V and 1 base from J, the gap between germline ends came to 10 bases. The CDR3 is CASSIGLSFQETQYF. Here the CDR3 DNA reads TGTGCCAGTAGTATAGGACTGAGCTTCCAAGAGACCCAGTACTTC.

The chain is built from TRBV9 and TRBJ2-1, with TRBD2 matching 8 bases. The CDR3 contains 15 residues. J lost 8 bases, V lost 0 bases, and 7 bases had no gene match. Germline CDR1 reads SGDLS; CDR2 reads YYNGEE. CDR3 loop: CASSVAGGLYDEQFF. The CDR3 DNA reads TGTGCCAGCAGCGTAGCGGGGGGGCTTTATGATGAGCAGTTCTTC.

V usage is TRBV5-6 and J usage is TRBJ2-5, with TRBD2 identical over 7 bases. Germline V gene sequence: CDR1 SGHDT, CDR2 YYEEEE. Trimming took 3 bases from V and 5 from J; bases not matched to a gene: 10. This CDR3 contains 15 residues. The CDR3 loop is CASSSAVREGETQYF. The CDR3 DNA is TGTGCCAGCAGCTCGGCTGTGAGGGAGGGGGAGACCCAGTACTTC.

This clone was counted once. The chain links TRBV29-1 to TRBJ1-6; no clear D. The CDR3 has 14 residues. V lost 4 bases, J lost 8 bases, and 15 bases lay in between. CDR1 SQVTM and CDR2 ANQGSEA come from the germline V gene. The CDR3 here is CSVALGGWDSPLHF. The CDR3 bases are TGCAGCGTTGCCCTGGGAGGGTGGGATTCACCCCTCCACTTT. Variable domain in full (rest from reference TRBV29-1 and TRBJ1-6): SAVISQKPSRDICQRGTSLTIQCQVDSQVTMMFWYRQQPGQSLTLIATANQGSEATYESGFVIDKFPISRPNLTFSTLTVSNMSPEDSSIYLCSVALGGWDSPLHFGNGTRLTVT.

The chain employs TRBV12-5 and TRBJ1-1, with D possibly being TRBD1 (5 bases). The CDR3 has 13 amino acids. The germline CDR1 and CDR2 sequences are LGHNT and FRNRAP. V was clipped by 2 bases and J by 4 bases, with 8 bases between them. CDR3 protein: CASGLTGGTEAFF. The CDR3 nucleotides are TGTGCTAGTGGTTTGACAGGTGGCACTGAAGCTTTCTTT.

The rearrangement links TRBV28 to TRBJ2-1; 7 nucleotides agree with TRBD1. Losses at the gene ends were 7 bases for V and 7 bases for J; bases not matched to a gene: 10. Germline V gene lookup returns CDR1 MDHEN and CDR2 SYDVKM. The CDR3 sequence is 14 residues long. The CDR3 spells CASTLRGQLNEQFF. In nucleotides, the CDR3 is TGTGCCAGCACCCTAAGGGGGCAGCTTAATGAGCAGTTCTTC.

Only one count was recorded for this clone. The chain has TRBV9 and TRBJ1-1, with D hard to call. Germline-derived CDR1 and CDR2 are SGDLS and YYNGEE. Trimming took off 2 bases at V and 0 bases at J, with 14 bases between the two ends. The CDR3 has 16 residues. As DNA, the CDR3 is TGTGCCAGCAGCGTCAACAAGGAGAACATGAACACTGAAGCTTTCTTT. This encodes CASSVNKENMNTEAFF.